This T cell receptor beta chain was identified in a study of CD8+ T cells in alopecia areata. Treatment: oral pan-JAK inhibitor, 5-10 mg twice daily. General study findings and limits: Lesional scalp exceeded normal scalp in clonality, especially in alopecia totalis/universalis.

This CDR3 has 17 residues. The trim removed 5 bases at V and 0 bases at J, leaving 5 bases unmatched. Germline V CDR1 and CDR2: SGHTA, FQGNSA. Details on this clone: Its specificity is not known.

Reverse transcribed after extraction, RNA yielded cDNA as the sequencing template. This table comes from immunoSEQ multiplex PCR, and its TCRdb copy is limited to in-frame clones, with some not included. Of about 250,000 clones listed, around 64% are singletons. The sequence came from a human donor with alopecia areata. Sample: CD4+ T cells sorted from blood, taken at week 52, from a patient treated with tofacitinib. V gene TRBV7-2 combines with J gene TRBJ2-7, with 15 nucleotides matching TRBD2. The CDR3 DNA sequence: TGTGCCAGCAGCGTCGGACTAGCGGGGGGGAGCTCCTACGAGCAGTACTTC. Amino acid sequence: CASSVGLAGGSSYEQYF.